This TCR beta chain was identified in a study of tumor-infiltrating lymphocytes in primary liver carcinoma. Study overall: The patient group consisted of men and women aged 30 to 69 years.

About this clonotype itself: One end of the junction does not line up with germline, which may come from a read error.

The CDR3 is 16 residues long. The germline gives CDR1 MGHRA, CDR2 YSYEKL. The researchers produced TCR beta cDNA from around 0.5 ug total RNA with a constant-region primer. Construction of TCR beta libraries relied on three successive nested multiplex PCR rounds employing slightly modified ARM-PCR. With TRBV1-TRBV30 forward primers and a C-beta reverse primer, the first two PCR rounds were run for approximately 10 cycles each. TCRdb analysed the multiplex PCR reads with MiXCR anew, one entry per CDR3 protein. The sample shows some 190,000 distinct CDR3 sequences, 50% to 75% of them seen only once. RNA was extracted from whole blood without cell sorting, alongside germline DNA.

V usage is TRBV4-1 and J usage is TRBJ2-1; the match to TRBD1 covers 10 bases. Sequences were obtained from peripheral blood. This receptor was identified in a man aged 35 to 55 with primary liver carcinoma and hepatitis B virus infection. CDR3 residues: CASSQPGQGGNNEQFF. The CDR3 nucleotides read TGCGCCAGCAGCCAACCAGGACAGGGGGGAAACAATGAGCAGTTCTTT.